This TCR beta chain was identified in a study of blood T cell repertoires in COVID-19 (TCRdb year 2020). At the level of the whole study: The collaborator samples originated in the United States, Italy and Spain and spanned the acute and convalescent phases of COVID-19. The material from the prospective study consisted of cDNA or gDNA derived from T cells, B-cell-depleted T cells, or PBMCs. The dataset comprised deeply sampled blood TCRbeta repertoires from subjects exposed to, actively infected with, or recovered from COVID-19. The repertoires were released in a freely available public database intended as a resource for research on the immune response to SARS-CoV-2. Samples came from the ongoing ImmuneRACE study (first 160 participants) plus 1,254 subjects from 6 global collaborators. A de-identified subject ID, COVID-19 status, age in years and sex were almost always included in the sample metadata. Where HLA class I and class II types were available, the types were taken from metadata supplied by the sample provider, not from assay-based typing.

To note about this clone: Its target antigen remains unknown. Base qualities are not recorded, but no much larger clone differs from it by a single base.

The study at large found these results: The amount of clinical and demographic metadata varied by source and participant and was provided uncurated.

TCRbeta CDR3 regions were amplified from genomic DNA using the immunoSEQ Assay, a bias-controlled multiplex PCR. Per the authors' processing: The number of nucleated cells in each sample was estimated from the amplification of reference gene primers within the assay. Sequence reads were collapsed and filtered to measure the absolute abundance of every unique TCRbeta CDR3 rearrangement. For each sample, productive Simpson clonality was calculated as the square root of Simpson's diversity index across productive rearrangements. The table comes from immuneACCESS by way of TCRdb, which keeps in-frame sequences with V and J called. Part of the clones is missing from these tables; in studies checked, under half for an unresolved V gene and the rest for unknown reasons. That table supplies the V and J calls and clone size; D and trimming were determined from the DNA. This sample has about 440,000 clones in its table, and around 88% of those were observed once. In total, the top ten clones hold around 12% of the sample.

The CDR3 holds 15 amino acids from the cysteine to the phenylalanine. The read is trimmed to its CDR3 DNA, 45 bases read in frame from base 1. The trim is 8 bases for V and 8 bases for J, with a gap of 24 bases between the germline ends. The germline V gene (reference sequence) provides CDR1 MNHEY and CDR2 SMNVEV. One collaborating source in Seattle enrolled patients while the patients were actively infected and followed the patients over time throughout the course of disease. Each collaborating institution followed its own protocols to collect whole blood in K2EDTA tubes. For TCRbeta analysis, collaborator samples were shipped as frozen whole blood, as isolated PBMCs, or as DNA extracted from either sample type.

Input material: peripheral blood. The V and J genes are TRBV27 and TRBJ1-2; 5 matching bases give a weak D call of TRBD1. This receptor was obtained from a woman in her forties or fifties with COVID-19, enrolled during active disease. The encoded CDR3 is CASGAPRGGVWGYTF. Read as DNA, the sequence is TGTGCCAGCGGAGCTCCCCGGGGCGGGGTGTGGGGCTACACCTTC.